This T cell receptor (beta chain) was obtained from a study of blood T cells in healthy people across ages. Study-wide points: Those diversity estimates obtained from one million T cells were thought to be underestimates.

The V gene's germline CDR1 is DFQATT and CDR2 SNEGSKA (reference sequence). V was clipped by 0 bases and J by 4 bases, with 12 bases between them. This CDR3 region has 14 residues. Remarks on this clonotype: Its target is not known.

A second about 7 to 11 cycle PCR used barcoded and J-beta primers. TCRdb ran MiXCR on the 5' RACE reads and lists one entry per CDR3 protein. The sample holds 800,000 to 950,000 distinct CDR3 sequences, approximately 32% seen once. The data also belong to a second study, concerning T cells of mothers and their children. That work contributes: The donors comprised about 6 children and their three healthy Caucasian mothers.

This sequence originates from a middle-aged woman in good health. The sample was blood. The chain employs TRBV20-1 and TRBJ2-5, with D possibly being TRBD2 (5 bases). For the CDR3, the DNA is TGCAGTGCTAGAGATGTTCGAGGAGGAGAGACCCAGTACTTC. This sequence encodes CSARDVRGGETQYF.